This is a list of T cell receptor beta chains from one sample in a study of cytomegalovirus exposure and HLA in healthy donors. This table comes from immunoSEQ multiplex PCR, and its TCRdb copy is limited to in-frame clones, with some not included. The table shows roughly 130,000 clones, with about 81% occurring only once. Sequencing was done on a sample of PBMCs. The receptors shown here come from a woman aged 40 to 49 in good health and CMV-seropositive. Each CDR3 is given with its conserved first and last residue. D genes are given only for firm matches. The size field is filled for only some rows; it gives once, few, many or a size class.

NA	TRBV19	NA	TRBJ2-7	TGTGCCAGTAGTCCCGGAGGCGGCGAGCAGTACTTC	CASSPGGGEQYF
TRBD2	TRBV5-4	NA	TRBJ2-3	TGTGCCAGCAGCTTGGAGGGACTAGGTACAGATACGCAGTATTTT	CASSLEGLGTDTQYF
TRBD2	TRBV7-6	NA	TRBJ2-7	TGTGCCAGCAGCTTAGGTTGGGACTACTCCTACGAGCAGTACTTC	CASSLGWDYSYEQYF
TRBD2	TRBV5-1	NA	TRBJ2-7	TGCGCCAGCAGCCAGACTAGCGGGCGAGGGATTTACGAGCAGTACTTC	CASSQTSGRGIYEQYF
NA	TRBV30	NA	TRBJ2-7	TGTGCCTGCACTCTATGGACCGGACAGATCTACGAGCAGTACTTC	CACTLWTGQIYEQYF
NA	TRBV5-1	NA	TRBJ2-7	TGCGCCAGCAGCTTATTGGACGGGATCGGCTCCTACGAGCAGTACTTC	CASSLLDGIGSYEQYF
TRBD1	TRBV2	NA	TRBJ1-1	TGTGCCAGCAGTGTCCCCGCGAGACAGGGTTTGAACACTGAAGCTTTCTTT	CASSVPARQGLNTEAFF
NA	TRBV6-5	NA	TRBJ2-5	TGTGCCAGCAGTTACGGACGGACCCCGGGACAAGAGACCCAGTACTTC	CASSYGRTPGQETQYF
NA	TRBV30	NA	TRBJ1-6	TGTGCCTGGAGTGGGCAGGGGAATTCACCCCTCCACTTT	CAWSGQGNSPLHF
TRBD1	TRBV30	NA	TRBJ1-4	TGTGCCTGGAGTTTAACGACAGGGGGCAGGGAAAAACTGTTTTTT	CAWSLTTGGREKLFF
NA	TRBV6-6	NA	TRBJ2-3	TGTGCCAGCAGTTCTATGGGGCCTAGCACAGATACGCAGTATTTT	CASSSMGPSTDTQYF
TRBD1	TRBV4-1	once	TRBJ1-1	TGCGCCAGCAGCCACGGATACAGGGGTACGAACACTGAAGCTTTCTTT	CASSHGYRGTNTEAFF
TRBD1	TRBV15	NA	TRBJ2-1	TGTGCCACCAGCATTGACAGGGTTGGAAACAATGAGCAGTTCTTC	CATSIDRVGNNEQFF
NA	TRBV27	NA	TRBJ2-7	TGTGCCAGCAGTTTGTTGGGACAATTTACCTACGAGCAGTACTTC	CASSLLGQFTYEQYF
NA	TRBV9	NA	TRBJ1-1	TGTGCCAGCAGCGATAGCGACTACACTGAAGCTTTCTTT	CASSDSDYTEAFF
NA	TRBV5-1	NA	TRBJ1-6	TGCGCCAGTCGCAGGGACTATAATTCACCCCTCCACTTT	CASRRDYNSPLHF
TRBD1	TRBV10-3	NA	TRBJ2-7	TGTGCCATCAGTGCGGGGACAGGGGGTGCTTACGAGCAGTACTTC	CAISAGTGGAYEQYF